The text below deals with one TCR beta chain. This clonotype has a single count. What this receptor recognizes is not known. Qualities for individual bases were not recorded, and no much larger clone is one base off. On its own, one read is weak support. A patient counted as having stable hyperthyroidism if there was no progression to ophthalmopathy within 18 months of follow-up. Patients with hyperthyroidism were aged 18 to 65 years, had been newly diagnosed, and had a disease duration of less than 2 months. Patients with other autoimmune diseases, uncontrolled infections, pregnancy or lactation were excluded. Clinical symptoms, serum thyroxine, TRAb, thyroid ultrasound and orbital computed tomography were used for diagnosis. Using Ficoll-Paque density gradient centrifugation, PBMCs were isolated from about 9.4 ml of fresh peripheral blood. Total RNA was extracted with Trizol reagent and quality-checked on an Agilent 2100 Bioanalyzer.

V drops 8 bases and J drops 7 bases, leaving 11 bases in between. From its cysteine to its phenylalanine, the CDR3 spans 12 amino acids. Kept here is only the CDR3 DNA, which spans 36 bases and is read in frame from base 1. For CDR1 and CDR2, the germline V gene lists SNHLY and FYNNEI. For repertoire sequencing, the TCR beta CDR3 regions were amplified from RNA transcripts. HTBI primers and the Qiagen OneStep RT-PCR kit were used in a first-round RT-PCR, which was followed by a second-round multiplex PCR, size selection and purification. Libraries were sequenced on an Illumina HiSeq2000 using paired-end 100 bp reads. As for how the authors treated the data: SOAPnuke was used to process the reads, throwing out any read that had adapters, had uncalled bases, had a mean Phred below 15, or lacked an exact constant-primer or identifier match. COPE v1.2.5 was used to merge high-quality paired reads. Each unique nucleotide sequence was treated as a clonotype, and MiTCR v1.1 was used to align the clonotypes to the IMGT TRB V, D and J references. Analysis was restricted to V-J combinations with a frequency above 0.0001, which covered 98% to 99.2% of repertoires. A TCR clonal expansion and chaos score per V-J combination was defined as the ratio of F50 clonal expansion to chaos observed in the TCRdist matrix. Welch's t-statistics and random forest were used to reduce features to some 13 V-J combinations, which were fed into a naive Bayes classifier. The similarity between thyroid and blood repertoires was quantified using the Morisita-Horn index. In-frame beta chains were kept once TCRdb had trimmed the public reads at Q25 with fastp and called clones with MiXCR. Each CDR3 protein appears once, grouped with its most common genes and DNA. TCRdb's processing, not the study's, gives the V and J calls here. The sample table contains 350,000 to 400,000 distinct CDR3 sequences; only one count was recorded for 15% to 17% of them. The top ten constitute about 7.3% of the sample.

The data are from a study of Graves' ophthalmopathy and Graves' hyperthyroidism listed by TCRdb under 2018. For context, the study as a whole: Peripheral blood was collected before any treatment was given, at the time of initial diagnosis. The study used signatures of the TCR beta repertoire to tell Graves' ophthalmopathy apart from Graves' hyperthyroidism and to predict which patients would progress to ophthalmopathy. In total, 120 to 150 blood samples were TCR-sequenced: some 43 ophthalmopathy, approximately 80 hyperthyroidism and around 17 hyperthyroidism-to-ophthalmopathy patients. A discovery set of 95 to 100 patients (around 45 ophthalmopathy, approximately 58 stable hyperthyroidism) was enrolled to explore V-J signatures distinguishing ophthalmopathy from hyperthyroidism. For independent validation, a separate cohort was made up of approximately 19 hyperthyroidism patients plus 17 patients who later progressed from hyperthyroidism to ophthalmopathy. In several hyperthyroidism patients, the T-cell repertoire of thyroid tissue was compared with the T-cell repertoire of blood. After sampling, hyperthyroidism patients received methimazole starting at 30 mg daily, and ophthalmopathy patients received high-dose intravenous methylprednisolone. For training and testing, the 80 to 100 patients in the discovery cohort were randomly divided in a 7:3 ratio. Study-wide findings and limitations: Most expanded thyroid clonotypes with a frequency above 0.001 also appeared in blood, which suggests that blood repertoires may reflect the immune response in the thyroid. No statistical method was used to predetermine the sample size, and group allocation was not hidden from the investigators. In validation, the model predicted ophthalmopathy progression with about 71% sensitivity and about 73% specificity; eleven to twelve predicted patients were CT-confirmed with GO in a median of around 6 months. In cross-validation, the 13-signature model distinguished ophthalmopathy from stable hyperthyroidism with around 90% sensitivity and 81.08% specificity, while in the test set the corresponding values were about 80% and 75%.

The sequence joins TRBV2 to TRBJ1-4, with the identity of the D gene unclear. Sample: peripheral blood. The source is a woman aged 18 to 35 with stable Graves' hyperthyroidism. Donor details come from another sample of the same person, matched by shared clones. At the DNA level, the sequence is TGTGCCAGCCAAATGTCTGTTGAAAAACTGTTTTTT. This yields the protein CASQMSVEKLFF.